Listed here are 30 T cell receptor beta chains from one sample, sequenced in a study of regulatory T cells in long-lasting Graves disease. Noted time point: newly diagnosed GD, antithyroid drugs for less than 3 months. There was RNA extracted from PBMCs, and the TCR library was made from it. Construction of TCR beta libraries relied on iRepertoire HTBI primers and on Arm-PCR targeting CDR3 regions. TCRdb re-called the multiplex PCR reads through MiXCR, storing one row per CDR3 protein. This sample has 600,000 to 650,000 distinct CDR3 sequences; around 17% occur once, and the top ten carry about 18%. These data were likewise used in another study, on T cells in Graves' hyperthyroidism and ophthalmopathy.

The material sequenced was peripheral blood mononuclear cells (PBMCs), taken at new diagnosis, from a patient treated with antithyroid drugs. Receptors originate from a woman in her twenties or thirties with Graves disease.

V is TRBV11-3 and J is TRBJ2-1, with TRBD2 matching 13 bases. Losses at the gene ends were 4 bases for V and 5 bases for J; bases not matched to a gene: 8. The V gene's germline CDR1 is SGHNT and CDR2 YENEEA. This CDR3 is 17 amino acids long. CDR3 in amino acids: CASSSEGLAGADNEQFF. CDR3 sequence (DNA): TGTGCCAGCAGCTCGGAAGGACTAGCGGGAGCGGACAATGAGCAGTTCTTC.

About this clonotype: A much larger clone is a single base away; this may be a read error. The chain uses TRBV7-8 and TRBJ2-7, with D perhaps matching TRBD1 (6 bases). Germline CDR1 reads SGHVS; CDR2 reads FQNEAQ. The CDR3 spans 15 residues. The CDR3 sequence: CASSPNRDVSYEKYF. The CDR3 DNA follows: TGTGCCAGCAGCCCCAACAGGGACGTTTCCTACGAGAAGTACTTC.

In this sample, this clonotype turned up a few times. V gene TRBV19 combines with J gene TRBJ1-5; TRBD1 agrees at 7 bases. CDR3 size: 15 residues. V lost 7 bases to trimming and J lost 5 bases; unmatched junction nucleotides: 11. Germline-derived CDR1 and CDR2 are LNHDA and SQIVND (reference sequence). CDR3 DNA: TGTGCCAGTAAGGGGACAGTGTCGACGTATCAGCCCCAGCATTTT. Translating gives CASKGTVSTYQPQHF.

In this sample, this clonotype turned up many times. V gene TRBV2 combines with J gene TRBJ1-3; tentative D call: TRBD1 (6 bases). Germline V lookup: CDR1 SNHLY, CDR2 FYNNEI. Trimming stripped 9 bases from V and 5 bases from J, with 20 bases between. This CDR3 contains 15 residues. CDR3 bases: TGTGCCAGTCGAAAACAGGGTCTAAGGCGAAACACCATATATTTT. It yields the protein CASRKQGLRRNTIYF.

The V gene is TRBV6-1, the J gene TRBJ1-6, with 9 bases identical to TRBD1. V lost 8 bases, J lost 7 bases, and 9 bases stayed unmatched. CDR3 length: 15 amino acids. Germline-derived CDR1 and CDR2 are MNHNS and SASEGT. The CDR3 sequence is CASQLTGQGNSPLHF. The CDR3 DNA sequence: TGTGCCAGCCAATTAACCGGACAGGGGAATTCACCCCTCCACTTT.

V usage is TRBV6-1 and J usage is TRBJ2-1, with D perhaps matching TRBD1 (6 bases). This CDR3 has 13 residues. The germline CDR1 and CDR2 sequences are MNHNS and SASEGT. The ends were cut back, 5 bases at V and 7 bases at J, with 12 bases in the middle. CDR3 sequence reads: CASSQGQENEQFF. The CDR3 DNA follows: TGTGCCAGCAGTCAGGGGCAGGAAAATGAGCAGTTCTTC.

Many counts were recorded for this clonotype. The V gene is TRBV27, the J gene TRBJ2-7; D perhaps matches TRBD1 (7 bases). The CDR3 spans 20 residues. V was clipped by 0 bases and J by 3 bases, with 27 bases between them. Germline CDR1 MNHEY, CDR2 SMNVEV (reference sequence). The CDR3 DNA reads TGTGCCAGCAGTTTATCGATACGTGGAGGGGGCGCGAAAACTATCTACGAGCAGTACTTC. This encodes CASSLSIRGGGAKTIYEQYF.

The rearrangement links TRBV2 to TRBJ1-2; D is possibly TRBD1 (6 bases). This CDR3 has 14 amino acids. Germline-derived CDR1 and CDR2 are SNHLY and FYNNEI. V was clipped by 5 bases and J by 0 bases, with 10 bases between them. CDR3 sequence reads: CASSRTEANYGYTF. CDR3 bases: TGTGCCAGCAGTCGGACAGAAGCTAACTATGGCTACACCTTC.

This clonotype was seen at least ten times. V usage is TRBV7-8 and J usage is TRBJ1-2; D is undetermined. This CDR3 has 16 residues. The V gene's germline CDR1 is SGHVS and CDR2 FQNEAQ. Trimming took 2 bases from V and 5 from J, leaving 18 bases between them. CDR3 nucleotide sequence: TGTGCCAGCAGCTTACATACCGGTGGGAACACTTATGGCTACACCTTC. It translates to CASSLHTGGNTYGYTF. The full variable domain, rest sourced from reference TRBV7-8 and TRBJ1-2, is GAGVSQSPRYKVAKRGQDVALRCDPISGHVSLFWYQQALGQGPEFLTYFQNEAQLDKSGLPSDRFFAERPEGSVSTLKIQRTQQEDSAVYLCASSLHTGGNTYGYTFGSGTRLTVV.

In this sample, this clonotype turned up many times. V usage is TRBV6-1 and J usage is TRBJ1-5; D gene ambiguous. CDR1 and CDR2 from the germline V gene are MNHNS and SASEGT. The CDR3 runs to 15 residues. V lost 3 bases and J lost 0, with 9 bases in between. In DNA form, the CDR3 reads TGTGCCAGCAGTGAGATGGGGAATAGCAATCAGCCCCAGCATTTT. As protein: CASSEMGNSNQPQHF.

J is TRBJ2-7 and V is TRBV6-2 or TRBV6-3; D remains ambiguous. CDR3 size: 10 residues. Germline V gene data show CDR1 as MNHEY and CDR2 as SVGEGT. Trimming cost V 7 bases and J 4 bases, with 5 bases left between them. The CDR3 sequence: CASKRYEQYF. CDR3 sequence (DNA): TGTGCCAGCAAGCGTTACGAGCAGTACTTC.

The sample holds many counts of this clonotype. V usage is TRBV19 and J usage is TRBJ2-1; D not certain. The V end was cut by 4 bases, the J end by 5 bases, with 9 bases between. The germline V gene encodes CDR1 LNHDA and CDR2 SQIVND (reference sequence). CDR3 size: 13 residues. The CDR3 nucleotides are TGTGCCAGTAGTAAGACTGGCGACAATGAGCAGTTCTTC. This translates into CASSKTGDNEQFF.

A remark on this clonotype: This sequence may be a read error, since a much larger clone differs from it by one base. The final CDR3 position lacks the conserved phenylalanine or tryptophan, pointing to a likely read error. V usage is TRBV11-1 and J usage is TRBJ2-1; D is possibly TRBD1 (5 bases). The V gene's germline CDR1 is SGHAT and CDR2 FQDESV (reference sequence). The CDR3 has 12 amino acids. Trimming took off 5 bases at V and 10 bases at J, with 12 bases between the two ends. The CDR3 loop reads CASSQQGSEQFS. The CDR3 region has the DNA TGTGCCAGCAGCCAGCAGGGTAGCGAGCAGTTCTCC.

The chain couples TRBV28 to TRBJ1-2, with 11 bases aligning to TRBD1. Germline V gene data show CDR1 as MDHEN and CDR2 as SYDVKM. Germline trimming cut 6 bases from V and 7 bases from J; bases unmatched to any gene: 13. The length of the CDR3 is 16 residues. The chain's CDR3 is CASRAAPGQGDSGYTF. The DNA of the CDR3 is TGTGCCAGCAGGGCGGCACCGGGACAGGGGGATAGTGGCTACACCTTC.

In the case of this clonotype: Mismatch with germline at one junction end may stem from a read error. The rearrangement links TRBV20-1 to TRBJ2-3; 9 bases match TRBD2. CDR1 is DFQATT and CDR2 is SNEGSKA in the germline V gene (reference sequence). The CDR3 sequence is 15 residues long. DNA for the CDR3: TGCAGTGCTAGAGATGGTAGCGGGAGTAGGGATACGCTGTATTTT. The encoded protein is CSARDGSGSRDTLYF.

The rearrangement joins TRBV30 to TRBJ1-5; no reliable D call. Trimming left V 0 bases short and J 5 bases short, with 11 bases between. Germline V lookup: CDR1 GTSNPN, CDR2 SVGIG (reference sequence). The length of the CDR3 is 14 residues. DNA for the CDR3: TGTGCCTGGAGTGTCCCCGGCAGCCATCAGCCCCAGCATTTT. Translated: CAWSVPGSHQPQHF.

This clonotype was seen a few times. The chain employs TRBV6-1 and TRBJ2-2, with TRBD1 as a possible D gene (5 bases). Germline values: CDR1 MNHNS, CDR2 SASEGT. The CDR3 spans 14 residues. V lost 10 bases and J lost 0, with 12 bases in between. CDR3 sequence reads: CATIMGPNTGELFF. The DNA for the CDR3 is TGTGCCACGATTATGGGGCCGAACACCGGGGAGCTGTTTTTT.

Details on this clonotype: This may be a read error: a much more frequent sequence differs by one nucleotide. The CDR3 sequence is CAGSLTGEVYEQYF. Written as DNA, the CDR3 is TGTGCCGGCAGTTTAACAGGGGAGGTCTACGAGCAGTACTTC. The J gene is TRBJ2-7, the V gene TRBV28; D is possibly TRBD1 (7 bases). The CDR3 covers 14 residues. Germline-derived CDR1 and CDR2 are MDHEN and SYDVKM.

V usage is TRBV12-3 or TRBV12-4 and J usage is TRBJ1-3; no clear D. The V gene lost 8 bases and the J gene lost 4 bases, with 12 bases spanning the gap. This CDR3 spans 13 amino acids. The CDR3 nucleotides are TGTGCCAGCCCGAAAGTAGGGGGAAACACCATATATTTT. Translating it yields CASPKVGGNTIYF.

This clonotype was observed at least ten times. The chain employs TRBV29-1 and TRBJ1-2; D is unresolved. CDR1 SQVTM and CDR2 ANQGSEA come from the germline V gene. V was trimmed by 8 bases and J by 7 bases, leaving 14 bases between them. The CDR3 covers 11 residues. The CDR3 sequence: CSLWAGTGYTF. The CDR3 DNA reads TGCAGCTTATGGGCAGGAACTGGCTACACCTTC.

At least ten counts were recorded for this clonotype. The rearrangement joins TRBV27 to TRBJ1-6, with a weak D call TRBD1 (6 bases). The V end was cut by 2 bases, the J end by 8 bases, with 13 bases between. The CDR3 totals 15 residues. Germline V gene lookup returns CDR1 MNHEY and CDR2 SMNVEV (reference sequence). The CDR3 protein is CASSLGTIGDSPLHF. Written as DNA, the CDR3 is TGTGCCAGCAGTTTAGGGACAATTGGCGATTCACCCCTCCACTTT.

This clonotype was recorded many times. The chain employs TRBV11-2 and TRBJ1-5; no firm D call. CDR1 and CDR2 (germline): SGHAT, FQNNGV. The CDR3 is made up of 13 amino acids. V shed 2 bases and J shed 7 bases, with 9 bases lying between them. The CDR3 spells CASSLSMEQPQHF. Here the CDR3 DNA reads TGTGCCAGCAGCTTAAGCATGGAGCAGCCCCAGCATTTT. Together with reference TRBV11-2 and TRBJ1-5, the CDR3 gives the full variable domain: EAGVAQSPRYKIIEKRQSVAFWCNPISGHATLYWYQQILGQGPKLLIQFQNNGVVDDSQLPKDRFSAERLKGVDSTLKIQPAKLEDSAVYLCASSLSMEQPQHFGDGTRLSIL.

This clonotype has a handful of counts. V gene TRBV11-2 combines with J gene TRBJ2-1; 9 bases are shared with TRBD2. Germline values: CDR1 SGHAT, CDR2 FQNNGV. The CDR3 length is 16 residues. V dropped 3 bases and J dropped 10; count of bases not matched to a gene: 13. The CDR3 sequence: CASSFGAGGSFGEQFF. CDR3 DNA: TGTGCCAGCAGCTTTGGAGCGGGAGGTTCTTTTGGGGAGCAGTTCTTC. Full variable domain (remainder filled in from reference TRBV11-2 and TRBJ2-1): EAGVAQSPRYKIIEKRQSVAFWCNPISGHATLYWYQQILGQGPKLLIQFQNNGVVDDSQLPKDRFSAERLKGVDSTLKIQPAKLEDSAVYLCASSFGAGGSFGEQFFGPGTRLTVL.

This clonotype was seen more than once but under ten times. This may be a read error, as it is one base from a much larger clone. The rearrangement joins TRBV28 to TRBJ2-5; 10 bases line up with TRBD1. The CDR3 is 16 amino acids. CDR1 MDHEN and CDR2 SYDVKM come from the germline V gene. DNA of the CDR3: TGTGCCAGCAGAGATCGGCCGGGACAGGGGACGGAGACCCAGCACTTC. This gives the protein CASRDRPGQGTETQHF.

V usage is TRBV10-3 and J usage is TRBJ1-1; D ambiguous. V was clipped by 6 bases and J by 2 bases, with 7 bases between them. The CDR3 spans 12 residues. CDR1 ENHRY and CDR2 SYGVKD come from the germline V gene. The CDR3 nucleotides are TGTGCCATCAGGGACGGCAACACTGAAGCTTTCTTT. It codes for CAIRDGNTEAFF.

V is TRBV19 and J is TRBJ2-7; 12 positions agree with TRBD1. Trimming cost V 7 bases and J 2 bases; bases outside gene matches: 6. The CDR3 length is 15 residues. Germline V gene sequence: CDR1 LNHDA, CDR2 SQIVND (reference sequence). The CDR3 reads CASTSGTGGTYEQYF. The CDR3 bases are TGTGCCAGTACGTCCGGGACAGGGGGCACCTACGAGCAGTACTTC.

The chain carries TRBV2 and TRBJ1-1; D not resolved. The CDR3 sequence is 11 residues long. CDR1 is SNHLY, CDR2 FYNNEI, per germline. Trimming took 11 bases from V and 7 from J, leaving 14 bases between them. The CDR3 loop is CAGRREIEAFF. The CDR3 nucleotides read TGTGCCGGCCGAAGGGAGATTGAAGCTTTCTTT.

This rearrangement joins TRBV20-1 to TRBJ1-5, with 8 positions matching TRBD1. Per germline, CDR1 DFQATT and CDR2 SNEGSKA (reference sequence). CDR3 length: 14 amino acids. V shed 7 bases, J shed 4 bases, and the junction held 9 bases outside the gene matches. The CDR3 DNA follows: TGCAGTGGAAGTCGACAGGGGAGGAATCAGCCCCAGCATTTT. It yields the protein CSGSRQGRNQPQHF.

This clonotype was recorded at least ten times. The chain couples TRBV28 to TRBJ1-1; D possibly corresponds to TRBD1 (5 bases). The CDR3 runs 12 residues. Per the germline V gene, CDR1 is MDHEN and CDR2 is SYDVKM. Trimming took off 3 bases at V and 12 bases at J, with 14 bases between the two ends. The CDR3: CASSFSAGRSFF. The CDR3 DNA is TGTGCCAGCAGTTTCTCAGCAGGGAGGTCTTTCTTT.

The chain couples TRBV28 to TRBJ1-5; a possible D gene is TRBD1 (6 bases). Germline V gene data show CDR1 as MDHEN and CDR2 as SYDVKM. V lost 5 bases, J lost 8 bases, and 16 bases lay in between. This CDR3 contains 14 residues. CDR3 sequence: CASSHPGGGEPQHF. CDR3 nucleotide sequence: TGTGCCAGCAGTCACCCCGGGGGCGGGGAGCCCCAGCATTTT.